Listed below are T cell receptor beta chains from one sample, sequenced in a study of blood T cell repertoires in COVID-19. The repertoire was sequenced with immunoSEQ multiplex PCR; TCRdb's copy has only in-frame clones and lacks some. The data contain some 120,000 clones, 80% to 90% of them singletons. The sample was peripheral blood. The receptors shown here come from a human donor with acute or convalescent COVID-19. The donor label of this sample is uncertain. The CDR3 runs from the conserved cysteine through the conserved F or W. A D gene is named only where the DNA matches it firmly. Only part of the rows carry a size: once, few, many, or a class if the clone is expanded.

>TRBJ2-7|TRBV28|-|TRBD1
CASRNRGLAYEQYF
TGTGCCAGCAGGAACAGGGGGCTGGCGTACGAGCAGTACTTC
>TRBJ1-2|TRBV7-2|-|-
CASSLQGNRGYTF
TGTGCCAGCAGCTTACAGGGAAATAGGGGCTACACCTTC
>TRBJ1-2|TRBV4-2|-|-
CASSQEGGAVYGYTF
TGTGCCAGCAGCCAAGAGGGGGGGGCGGTCTATGGCTACACCTTC
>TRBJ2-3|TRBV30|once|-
CAWSVPNLMGLDTTDTQYF
TGTGCCTGGAGTGTACCCAATCTTATGGGACTCGATACTACAGATACGCAGTATTTT
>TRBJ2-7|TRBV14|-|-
CASSHGALGSYEQYF
TGTGCCAGCAGCCATGGGGCGCTGGGCTCCTACGAGCAGTACTTC
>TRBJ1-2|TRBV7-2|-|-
CASSYRTEGRGYTF
TGTGCCAGCAGCTACCGGACAGAGGGGAGAGGCTACACCTTC
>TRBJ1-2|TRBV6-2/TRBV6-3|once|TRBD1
CASSSPGQPKGNYGYTF
TGTGCCAGCAGTTCCCCGGGACAGCCCAAAGGAAACTATGGCTACACCTTC
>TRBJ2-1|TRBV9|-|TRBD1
CASSVEGDRSGYNEQFF
TGTGCCAGCAGCGTAGAGGGGGACAGGTCCGGTTATAATGAGCAGTTCTTC
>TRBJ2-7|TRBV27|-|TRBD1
CASGLSMGQGSYEQYF
TGTGCCAGCGGACTATCGATGGGACAGGGATCCTACGAGCAGTACTTC
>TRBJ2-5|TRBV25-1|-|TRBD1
CASSDRDRGMETQYF
TGTGCCAGCAGTGACCGGGACAGGGGGATGGAGACCCAGTACTTC
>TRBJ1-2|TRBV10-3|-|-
CAISESMGQGISGYTF
TGTGCCATCAGTGAGTCGATGGGGCAGGGGATTAGTGGCTACACCTTC
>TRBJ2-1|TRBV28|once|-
CASSFGGARDEQFF
TGTGCCAGCAGTTTCGGGGGAGCGAGGGATGAGCAGTTCTTC
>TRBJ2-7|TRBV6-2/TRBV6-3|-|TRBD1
CASSYRGQGYHEQYF
TGTGCCAGCAGTTACCGGGGACAGGGTTATCACGAGCAGTACTTC
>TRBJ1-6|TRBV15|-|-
CATSRDIAGVNSPLHF
TGTGCCACCAGCAGAGATATCGCAGGGGTCAATTCACCCCTCCACTTT
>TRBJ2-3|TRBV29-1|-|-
CSGEAASTDTQYF
TGCAGCGGGGAAGCGGCTAGCACAGATACGCAGTATTTT
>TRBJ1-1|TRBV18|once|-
CASSAHERNTEAFF
TGTGCCAGCTCAGCCCACGAGAGGAACACTGAAGCTTTCTTT
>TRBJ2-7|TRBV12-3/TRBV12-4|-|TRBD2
CASSRGGGYEQYF
TGTGCCAGCAGCCGCGGGGGGGGATACGAGCAGTACTTC
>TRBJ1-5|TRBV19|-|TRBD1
CASSMTGTGQPQHF
TGTGCCAGTAGTATGACAGGGACTGGTCAGCCCCAGCATTTT
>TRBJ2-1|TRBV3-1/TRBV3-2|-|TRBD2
CASSPIAGGPTGVQYGEQFF
TGTGCCAGCAGCCCCATCGCGGGAGGGCCAACGGGAGTGCAATATGGCGAGCAGTTCTTC
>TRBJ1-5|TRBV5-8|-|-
CASSAYNQPQHF
TGTGCCAGCAGTGCCTACAATCAGCCCCAGCATTTT
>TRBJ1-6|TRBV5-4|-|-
CASSPDTGRPLHF
TGTGCCAGCAGCCCAGATACAGGCCGACCCCTCCACTTT
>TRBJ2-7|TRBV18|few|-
CASSPATGGGAYEQYF
TGTGCCAGCTCACCGGCAACGGGGGGCGGCGCATACGAGCAGTACTTC
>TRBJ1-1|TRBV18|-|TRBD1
CASSPRGTELNTEAFF
TGTGCCAGCTCACCACGGGGGACAGAGCTGAACACTGAAGCTTTCTTT
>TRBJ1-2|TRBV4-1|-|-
CASSQVLGTNYGYTF
TGCGCCAGCAGCCAAGTACTAGGGACTAACTATGGCTACACCTTC
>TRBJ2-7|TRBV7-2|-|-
CASSLPDREAYEQYF
TGTGCCAGCAGCTTGCCTGACAGGGAGGCCTACGAGCAGTACTTC
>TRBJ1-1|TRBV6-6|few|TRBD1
CASMTGGNFDTEAFF
TGTGCCAGCATGACAGGGGGCAATTTCGACACTGAAGCTTTCTTT
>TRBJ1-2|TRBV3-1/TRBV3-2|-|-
CASSQGPGYGYTF
TGTGCCAGCAGCCAAGGCCCGGGCTATGGCTACACCTTC